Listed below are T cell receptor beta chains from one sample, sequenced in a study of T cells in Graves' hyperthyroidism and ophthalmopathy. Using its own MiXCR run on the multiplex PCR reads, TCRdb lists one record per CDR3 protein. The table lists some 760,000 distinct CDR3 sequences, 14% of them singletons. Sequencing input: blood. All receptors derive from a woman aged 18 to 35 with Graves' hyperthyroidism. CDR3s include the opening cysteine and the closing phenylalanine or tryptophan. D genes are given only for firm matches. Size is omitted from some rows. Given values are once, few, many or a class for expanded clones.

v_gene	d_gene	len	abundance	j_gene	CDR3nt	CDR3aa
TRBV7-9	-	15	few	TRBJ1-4	TGTGCCAGCAGCCGCCGCCGGGGGCAGGATGAAAAACTGTTTTTT	CASSRRRGQDEKLFF
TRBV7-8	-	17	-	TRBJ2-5	TGTGCCAGCAGGAAAGGGGACTTATTGCGGAAACAAGAGACCCAGTACTTC	CASRKGDLLRKQETQYF
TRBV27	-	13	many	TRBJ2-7	TGTGCCAGCAGTTTGGTCAGGAGCTCCGAGCAGTACTTC	CASSLVRSSEQYF
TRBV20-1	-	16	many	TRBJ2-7	TGCAGTGCTAGAGATTGGGAAGCGACGCCAAGGGACGAGCAGTACTTC	CSARDWEATPRDEQYF
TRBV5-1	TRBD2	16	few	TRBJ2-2	TGCGCCAGCAGCTTGCTCGGCGGGGGGAACACCGGGGAGCTGTTTTTT	CASSLLGGGNTGELFF
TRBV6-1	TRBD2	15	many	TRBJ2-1	TGTGCCAGCAGGGCACTAGCGGTCTCCTACAATGAGCAGTTCTTC	CASRALAVSYNEQFF
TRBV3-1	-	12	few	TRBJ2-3	TGTGCCAGCAGCCAAAGAGAAGATACGCAGTATTTT	CASSQREDTQYF
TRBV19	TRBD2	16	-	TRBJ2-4	TGTGCCAGTAGCACGGGACTAGCGGCCGCCAAAAACATTCAGTACTTC	CASSTGLAAAKNIQYF
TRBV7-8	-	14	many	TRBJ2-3	TGTGCCAGCAGCCCTTGGACTAACACAGATACGCAGTATTTT	CASSPWTNTDTQYF
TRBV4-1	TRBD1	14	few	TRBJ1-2	TGCGCCAGCAGCCAAGTGGGACAGGGAAGTGGCTACACCTTC	CASSQVGQGSGYTF
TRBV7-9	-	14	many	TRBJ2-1	TGTGCCAGCAGCTTAGGGACAGCCTACAATGAGCAGTTCTTC	CASSLGTAYNEQFF
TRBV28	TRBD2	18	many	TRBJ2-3	TGTGCCAGCAGTTCGACGAGCATGGGGGGAGGGCCGGGGGATACGCAGTATTTT	CASSSTSMGGGPGDTQYF
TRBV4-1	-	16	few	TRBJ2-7	TGCGCCAGCAGCCAAGCCTATTTTGTCCCTTCCTACGAGCAGTACTTC	CASSQAYFVPSYEQYF
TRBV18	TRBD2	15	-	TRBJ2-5	TGTGCCAGCTCAGACAGACAGTTCGGGAGGGAGACCCAGTACTTC	CASSDRQFGRETQYF
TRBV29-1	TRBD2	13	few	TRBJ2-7	TGCAGCGTTGAAAGCGGGAGCTCCTACGAGCAGTACTTC	CSVESGSSYEQYF
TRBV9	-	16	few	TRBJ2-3	TGTGCCAGCAGCGTCGAATATTTCAGGGCCGCAGATACGCAGTATTTT	CASSVEYFRAADTQYF
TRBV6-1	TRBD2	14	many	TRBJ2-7	TGTGCCAGCAGTTATTTGGGCGGGAGCTACGAGCAGTACTTC	CASSYLGGSYEQYF
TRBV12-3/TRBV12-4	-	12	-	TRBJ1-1	TGTGCCAGCCGCTCGGAGGGAACTGAAGCTTTCTTT	CASRSEGTEAFF
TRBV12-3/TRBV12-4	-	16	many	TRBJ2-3	TGTGCCAGCAGTTTGGTTTCCAACACAATCACAGATACGCAGTATTTT	CASSLVSNTITDTQYF
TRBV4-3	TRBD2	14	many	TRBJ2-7	TGCGCCAGCAGCCAAGATTGGACTAGTTACGAGCAGTACTTC	CASSQDWTSYEQYF
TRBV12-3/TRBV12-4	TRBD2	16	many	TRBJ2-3	TGTGCCAGCAGCAGCGGGGAGAGAAGGGGCACAGATACGCAGTATTTT	CASSSGERRGTDTQYF
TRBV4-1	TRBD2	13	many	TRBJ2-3	TGCGCCAGTAGCGGGCCGAGCACAGATACGCAGTATTTT	CASSGPSTDTQYF
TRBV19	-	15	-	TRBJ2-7	TGTGCCAGTAGTATGGGGTCAGCGTCAACCTACGAGCAGTACTTC	CASSMGSASTYEQYF
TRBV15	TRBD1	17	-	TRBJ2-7	TGTGCCACCAGCAGAGAGGGATTCCCAGGGGGCGCCTACGAGCAGTACTTC	CATSREGFPGGAYEQYF
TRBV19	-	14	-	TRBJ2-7	TGTGCCAGTAGTATTGGGCCAGGAACCTACGAGCAGTACTTC	CASSIGPGTYEQYF
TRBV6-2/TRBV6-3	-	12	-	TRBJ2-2	TGTGCCAGCAGACATAACACCGGGGAGCTGTTTTTT	CASRHNTGELFF
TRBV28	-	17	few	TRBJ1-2	TGTGCCAGCAGTTCTCACTTAGGACGGAGGGGGGACTATGGCTACACCTTC	CASSSHLGRRGDYGYTF
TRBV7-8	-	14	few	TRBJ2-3	TGTGCCAGCAGCTTAGAACCGGAAACAGATACGCAGTATTTT	CASSLEPETDTQYF
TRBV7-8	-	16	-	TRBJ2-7	TGTACCAGCAGCTTAGACGATCCGAGTCCTCCCTACGAGCAGTACTTC	CTSSLDDPSPPYEQYF
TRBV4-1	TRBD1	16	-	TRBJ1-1	TGCGCCAGCAGCCAAGGTCTAGGGACAGGTGATATTGAAGCTTTCTTT	CASSQGLGTGDIEAFF
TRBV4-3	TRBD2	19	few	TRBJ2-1	TGCGCCAGCAGTCAAGGGATCCTGGCTAGCGGGCCGACGGAGAATGAGCAGTTCTTC	CASSQGILASGPTENEQFF
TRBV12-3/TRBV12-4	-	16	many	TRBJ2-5	TGTGCCAGCAGTTCTTACGGGACTGGGGACCAAGAGACCCAGTACTTC	CASSSYGTGDQETQYF
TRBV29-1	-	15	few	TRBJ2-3	TGCAGCGGGACCCCACTAGGCGGGCCCACAGATACGCAGTATTTT	CSGTPLGGPTDTQYF
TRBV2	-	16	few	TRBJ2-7	TGTGCCAGCAGTGAAGCGTTGGCAGGGGGGAGAGACGAGCAGTACTTC	CASSEALAGGRDEQYF
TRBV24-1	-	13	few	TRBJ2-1	TGTGCCACCAGTGCGCACGGCTACAATGAGCAGTTCTTC	CATSAHGYNEQFF
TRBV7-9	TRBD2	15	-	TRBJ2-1	TGTGCCAGCAGCCTGAGCGGGAGCGATTCAGATGAGCAGTTCTTC	CASSLSGSDSDEQFF
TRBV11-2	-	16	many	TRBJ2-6	TGTGCCAGCAGCTTAGGCACAGGCTCTGGGGCCAACGTCCTGACTTTC	CASSLGTGSGANVLTF
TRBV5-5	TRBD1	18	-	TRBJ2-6	TGTGCCAGCAGCCCCCGGGACAGGGGGATCTCTGGGGCCAACGTCCTGACTTTC	CASSPRDRGISGANVLTF
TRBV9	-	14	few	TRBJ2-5	TGTGCCAGCAGCGGCGTCCATACCACAGGGACCCAGTACTTC	CASSGVHTTGTQYF
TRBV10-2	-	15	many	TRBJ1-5	TGCGCCAGCAGTGAGTCGGACATTAGCAATCAGCCCCAGCATTTT	CASSESDISNQPQHF
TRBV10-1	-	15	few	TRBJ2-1	TGCGCCAGCAGTGAGAAGGTAGCGGCTATTTATGAGCAGTTCTTC	CASSEKVAAIYEQFF
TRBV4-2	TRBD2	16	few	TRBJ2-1	TGTGCCAGCAGCCAAGATTCCGCTAGCGGATACAATGAGCAGTTCTTC	CASSQDSASGYNEQFF
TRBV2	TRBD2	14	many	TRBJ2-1	TGTGCCAGCAGGGCGGGACTAGCGGTTTATGAGCAGTTCTTC	CASRAGLAVYEQFF
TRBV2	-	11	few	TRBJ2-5	TGTGCCAGCAGGGGGGAGAGGACCCAGTACTTC	CASRGERTQYF
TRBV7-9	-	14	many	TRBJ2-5	TGTGCCAGCAGCACTGCGGGGCTCCAAGAGACCCAGTACTTC	CASSTAGLQETQYF
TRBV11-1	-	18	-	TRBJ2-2	TGTGCCAGCAGCTTAGAAGTCGGCGGCAGGGGGAACACCGGGGAGCTGTTTTTT	CASSLEVGGRGNTGELFF
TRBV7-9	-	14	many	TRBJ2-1	TGTGCCAGCAGCTGTCCGGGGACTTACAATGAGCAGTTCTTC	CASSCPGTYNEQFF
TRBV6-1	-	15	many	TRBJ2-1	TGTGCCAGCAGTTCCAAGCGGGTCGATTACAATGAGCAGTTCTTC	CASSSKRVDYNEQFF
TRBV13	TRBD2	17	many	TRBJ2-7	TGTGCCAGCAGACCCTCTGATAGTAGCGGGACACCCTACGAGCAGTACTTC	CASRPSDSSGTPYEQYF
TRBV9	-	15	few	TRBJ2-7	TGTGCCAGCAGCGTAGCGGGAACCATCTCCTACGAGCAGTACTTC	CASSVAGTISYEQYF